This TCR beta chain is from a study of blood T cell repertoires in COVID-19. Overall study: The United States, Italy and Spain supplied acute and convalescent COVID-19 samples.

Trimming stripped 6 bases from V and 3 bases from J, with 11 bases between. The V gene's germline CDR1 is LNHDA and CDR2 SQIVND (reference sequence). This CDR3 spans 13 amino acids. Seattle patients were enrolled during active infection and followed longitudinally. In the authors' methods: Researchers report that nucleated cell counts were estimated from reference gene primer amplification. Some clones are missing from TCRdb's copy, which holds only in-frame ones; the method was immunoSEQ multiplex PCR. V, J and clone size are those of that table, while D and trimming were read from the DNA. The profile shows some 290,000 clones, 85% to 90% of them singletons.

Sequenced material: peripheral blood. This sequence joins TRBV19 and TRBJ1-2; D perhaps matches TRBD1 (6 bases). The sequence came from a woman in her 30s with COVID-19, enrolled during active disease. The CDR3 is CASRWGQDYGYTF. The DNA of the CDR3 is TGTGCCAGTAGATGGGGGCAGGACTATGGCTACACCTTC.